This T cell receptor (beta chain) was recorded in a study of CD8 T cells in ankylosing spondylitis. Study-wide results and limits: Seemingly characteristic of ankylosing spondylitis blood was a TCR beta motif consisting of several highly homologous variants. Clones that were linked to disease were CD8+ and were relatively rare in peripheral blood. Past studies reported some motif variants in reactive arthritis synovial fluid and blood. Reported data indicate significant enrichment of disease-linked clones within matched ankylosing spondylitis synovial fluid.

On this clonotype itself: The antigen is undetermined.

Quantitative 5'-RACE with molecular barcodes generated TCR beta libraries. TCRdb passed the 5' RACE reads through MiXCR, listing each CDR3 protein once. This table has fewer than 500,000 distinct CDR3 sequences, roughly 26% appearing once. This TCR was recovered from a male donor with ankylosing spondylitis. Material for sequencing was blood, either unsorted or a sorted T cell fraction (not recorded which).

The CDR3 protein is CSARASTNEKLFF. CDR3 DNA: TGCAGTGCTAGGGCATCAACTAATGAAAAACTGTTTTTT. This rearrangement joins TRBV20-1 to TRBJ1-4, with D hard to call. In germline, CDR1 is DFQATT, CDR2 SNEGSKA (reference sequence). The CDR3 totals 13 residues. Trimming pared 3 bases from V and 0 bases from J, leaving 5 bases between.